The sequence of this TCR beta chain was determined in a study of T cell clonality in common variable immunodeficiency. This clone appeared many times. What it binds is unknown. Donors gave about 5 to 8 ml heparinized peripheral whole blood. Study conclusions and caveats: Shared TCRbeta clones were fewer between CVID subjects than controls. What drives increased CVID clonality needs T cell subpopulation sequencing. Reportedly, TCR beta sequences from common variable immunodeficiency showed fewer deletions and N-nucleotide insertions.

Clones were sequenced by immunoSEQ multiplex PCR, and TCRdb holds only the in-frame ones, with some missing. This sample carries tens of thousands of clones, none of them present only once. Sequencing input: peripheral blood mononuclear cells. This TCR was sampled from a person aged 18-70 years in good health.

CDR3 bases read: TGTGCCAGTAGTATAATCCGGGGAGGACAGACCAATGAA. It is translated as CASSIIRGGQTNE. The full CDR3 sequence reads CASSIIRGGQTNEAFF. The V gene is TRBV19, the J gene TRBJ1-1, with D tentatively TRBD1 (6 bases). The CDR3 extends 3 residues past the end of the read, so its final part is completed from the germline J gene. CDR3 size: 16 residues. Trimming took off 2 bases at V and 7 bases at J, with 20 bases between the two ends. Germline V gives CDR1 LNHDA, CDR2 SQIVND (reference sequence). The full variable domain, in which reference TRBV19 and TRBJ1-1 provide the parts outside the CDR3, is DGGITQSPKYLFRKEGQNVTLSCEQNLNHDAMYWYRQDPGQGLRLIYYSQIVNDFQKGDIAEGYSVSREKKESFPLTVTSAQKNPTAFYLCASSIIRGGQTNEAFFGQGTRLTVV.